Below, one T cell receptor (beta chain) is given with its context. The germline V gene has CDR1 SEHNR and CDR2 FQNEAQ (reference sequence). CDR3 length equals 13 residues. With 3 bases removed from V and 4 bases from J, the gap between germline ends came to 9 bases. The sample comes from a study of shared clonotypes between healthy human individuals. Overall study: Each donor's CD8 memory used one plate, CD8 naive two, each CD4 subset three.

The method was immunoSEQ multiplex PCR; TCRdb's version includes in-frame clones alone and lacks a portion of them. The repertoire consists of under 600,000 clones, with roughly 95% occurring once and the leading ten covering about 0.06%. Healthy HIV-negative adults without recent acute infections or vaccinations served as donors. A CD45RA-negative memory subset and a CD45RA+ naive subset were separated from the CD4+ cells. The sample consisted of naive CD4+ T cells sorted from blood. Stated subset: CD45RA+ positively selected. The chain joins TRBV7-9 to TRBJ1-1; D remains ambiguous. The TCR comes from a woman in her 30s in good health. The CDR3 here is CASSFAGSTEAFF. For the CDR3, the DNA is TGTGCCAGCAGCTTTGCCGGGAGCACTGAAGCTTTCTTT.